The next 32 T cell receptor beta chains were all read from a single sample in a study of blood T cell repertoires in COVID-19. Generated by immunoSEQ multiplex PCR, the TCRdb table keeps only in-frame clones and is missing some. The table records over 85,000 clones, about 80% of them present only once. The sequenced sample was peripheral blood. Receptors originate from a man in his 70s with acute or convalescent COVID-19.

The chain uses TRBV6-2 or TRBV6-3 and TRBJ2-7; D is possibly TRBD1 (6 bases). The V gene lost 4 bases and the J gene lost 0 bases, with 16 bases spanning the gap. Germline assignment: CDR1 MNHEY and CDR2 SVGEGT. CDR3 length equals 16 residues. CDR3 bases: TGTGCCAGCAGTTCATATGGACAGCAGTCCTCCTACGAGCAGTACTTC. It is translated as CASSSYGQQSSYEQYF.

The rearrangement joins TRBV4-2 to TRBJ2-5; 7 bases are a match to TRBD2. The CDR3 loop spans 16 amino acids. The germline gives CDR1 LGHNA, CDR2 YNFKEQ. V was clipped by 0 bases and J by 1 base; unmatched bases: 5. DNA for the CDR3: TGTGCCAGCAGCCAAGAACAACAGCGGGGCCAAGAGACCCAGTACTTC. Amino acid sequence: CASSQEQQRGQETQYF.

The sample holds a few counts of this clone. This chain joins TRBV7-2 and TRBJ1-6; the D gene is possibly TRBD1 (6 bases). Germline values: CDR1 SGHTA, CDR2 FQGNSA. The CDR3 covers 15 residues. The V end was cut by 2 bases, the J end by 7 bases, with 12 bases between. The CDR3 spells CASSLNQGTNSPLHF. CDR3 sequence (DNA): TGTGCCAGCAGCTTAAATCAGGGGACGAATTCACCCCTCCACTTT.

The chain recombines TRBV19 with TRBJ2-2, with 8 bases aligning to TRBD2. In germline, CDR1 is LNHDA, CDR2 SQIVND (reference sequence). This CDR3 region has 17 residues. V shed 3 bases and J 6 bases; nucleotides not matched to a gene: 12. DNA for the CDR3: TGTGCCAGTAGTATTAAAAGTCGACTAGCGTCCTCCGGGGAGCTGTTTTTT. Its translation: CASSIKSRLASSGELFF. The full variable domain, rest sourced from reference TRBV19 and TRBJ2-2, is DGGITQSPKYLFRKEGQNVTLSCEQNLNHDAMYWYRQDPGQGLRLIYYSQIVNDFQKGDIAEGYSVSREKKESFPLTVTSAQKNPTAFYLCASSIKSRLASSGELFFGEGSRLTVL.

V is TRBV7-2 and J is TRBJ2-2; 7 bases align to TRBD2. J lost 4 bases, V lost 2 bases, and 4 bases had no gene match. Germline CDR1 is SGHTA and CDR2 is FQGNSA. This CDR3 is 15 amino acids long. CDR3 amino acids: CASSLRASGTGELFF. The CDR3 region has the DNA TGTGCCAGCAGCTTACGGGCTAGCGGCACCGGGGAGCTGTTTTTT.

The chain carries TRBV28 and TRBJ2-1, with D possibly matching TRBD2 (5 bases). The V gene's germline CDR1 is MDHEN and CDR2 SYDVKM. This CDR3 is 13 amino acids long. With 7 bases removed from V and 9 bases from J, the gap between germline ends came to 16 bases. The CDR3 protein is CASNEGARPEQFF. The CDR3 bases are TGTGCCAGCAACGAGGGAGCTAGACCTGAGCAGTTCTTC.

This clone was found a few times. The chain couples TRBV5-1 to TRBJ1-2; a weak D match, TRBD1 (5 bases). V shed 0 bases and J shed 8 bases, with 14 bases lying between them. CDR1 and CDR2 from the germline V gene are SGHRS and YFSETQ. The CDR3 extends over 14 amino acids. This CDR3 reads CASSLVGPSRGYTF. The CDR3 bases are TGCGCCAGCAGCTTGGTGGGGCCAAGTCGGGGCTACACCTTC.

The V call is TRBV5-5, the J call TRBJ2-1, with unresolved D. The CDR3 spans 14 residues. The germline CDR1 and CDR2 sequences are SGHKS and YYEKEE (reference sequence). Trimming removed 4 bases from V and 6 bases from J, with 14 bases in between. The CDR3 sequence is CASSRLPPGNEQFF. The CDR3 coding sequence is TGTGCCAGCAGCCGGTTACCCCCGGGCAATGAGCAGTTCTTC.

The rearrangement joins TRBV24-1 to TRBJ2-1, with TRBD1 matching 7 bases. Germline trimming cut 4 bases from V and 4 bases from J; bases unmatched to any gene: 9. The CDR3 loop spans 16 amino acids. The germline CDR1 and CDR2 sequences are KGHDR and SFDVKD. The CDR3 protein is CATSEGRGLGYNEQFF. Here the CDR3 DNA reads TGTGCCACCAGTGAAGGCAGGGGGTTAGGGTACAATGAGCAGTTCTTC.

The chain is built from TRBV6-5 and TRBJ1-4; TRBD1 matches 7 bases. Germline V gene lookup returns CDR1 MNHEY and CDR2 SVGAGI. This CDR3 contains 15 residues. The V gene end was trimmed by 0 bases and the J gene end by 7 bases; junction bases not matched to a gene: 5. The CDR3 DNA sequence: TGTGCCAGCAGTTACTCTCCGCCAGGGGGTGAAAAACTGTTTTTT. This encodes CASSYSPPGGEKLFF.

This clone was observed a few times. This sequence joins TRBV5-5 and TRBJ1-2, with 8 bases fitting TRBD1. The V and J ends lost 4 bases and 5 bases, in that order; junction bases with no gene match: 16. The germline CDR1 and CDR2 sequences are SGHKS and YYEKEE (reference sequence). The CDR3 is 17 amino acids. The CDR3 DNA sequence: TGTGCCAGCAGCGGTGGGACAGGCATAGTTTCGGTTTATGGCTACACCTTC. Protein: CASSGGTGIVSVYGYTF.

The chain carries TRBV5-1 and TRBJ2-7, with 11 bases matching TRBD2. This CDR3 is built from 14 residues. Germline V gives CDR1 SGHRS, CDR2 YFSETQ. J gave up 1 base and V 5 bases, and 2 bases lay outside the gene matches. The CDR3 DNA follows: TGCGCCAGCAGGCGACTAGCGGGATCCTACGAGCAGTACTTC. It encodes CASRRLAGSYEQYF.

This CDR3 reads CASSGQGNQPQHF. CDR3 nucleotide sequence: TGTGCCAGCTCAGGGCAGGGCAATCAGCCCCAGCATTTT. This chain uses TRBV18 with TRBJ1-5; D remains unclear. Germline V lookup: CDR1 KGHSH, CDR2 LQKENI. The V and J ends lost 5 bases and 2 bases respectively, with 7 bases between them. CDR3 length: 13 residues. The full variable domain, its missing parts supplied by reference TRBV18 and TRBJ1-5, is NAGVMQNPRHLVRRRGQEARLRCSPMKGHSHVYWYRQLPEEGLKFMVYLQKENIIDESGMPKERFSAEFPKEGPSILRIQQVVRGDSAAYFCASSGQGNQPQHFGDGTRLSIL.

The J gene is TRBJ2-5, the V gene TRBV4-1, with D possibly matching TRBD1 (5 bases). V lost 1 base and J 3 bases, leaving 9 bases between the germline ends. Germline values: CDR1 MGHRA, CDR2 YSYEKL. The CDR3 has 14 amino acids. This CDR3 reads CASSQGTGKETQYF. CDR3 DNA: TGCGCCAGCAGCCAAGGCACAGGCAAAGAGACCCAGTACTTC.

V usage is TRBV9 and J usage is TRBJ1-2; D not resolved. Germline lookup yields CDR1 SGDLS and CDR2 YYNGEE. Deletions cut 2 bases from V and 4 bases from J, with 15 bases between. The CDR3 runs 15 residues. CDR3 nucleotide sequence: TGTGCCAGCAGCGTGAGCTCTGGCCTAGCCTATGGCTACACCTTC. Its translation is CASSVSSGLAYGYTF.

The V call is TRBV14, the J call TRBJ2-5; TRBD1 is a possible D gene (6 bases). From germline, CDR1 is SGHDN and CDR2 FVKESK. CDR3 length: 14 amino acids. V gave up 5 bases and J gave up 3 bases, with 13 bases separating them. CDR3: CASSTNRVEETQYF. The CDR3 DNA follows: TGTGCCAGCAGCACAAACAGGGTAGAAGAGACCCAGTACTTC. Based on the CDR3 plus reference TRBV14 and TRBJ2-5, the full variable domain is EAGVTQFPSHSVIEKGQTVTLRCDPISGHDNLYWYRRVMGKEIKFLLHFVKESKQDESGMPNNRFLAERTGGTYSTLKVQPAELEDSGVYFCASSTNRVEETQYFGPGTRLLVL.

The chain combines TRBV30 with TRBJ1-1; a possible D gene is TRBD1 (5 bases). Deletions cut 2 bases from V and 0 bases from J, with 19 bases between. This CDR3 has 17 residues. CDR1 is GTSNPN, CDR2 SVGIG, per germline (reference sequence). The CDR3 is CAWSFPRSGLLNTEAFF. In DNA, the CDR3 is TGTGCCTGGAGTTTCCCCCGGTCGGGACTTCTGAACACTGAAGCTTTCTTT.

The chain employs TRBV5-4 and TRBJ2-1; perhaps TRBD2 as D (6 bases). Germline loops: CDR1 SGHNT, CDR2 YYREEE (reference sequence). The V end was cut by 1 base, the J end by 5 bases, with 16 bases between. The CDR3 runs to 16 residues. The CDR3 bases are TGTGCCAGCAGCTTGTCAGAGCGGGCGATTCACAATGAGCAGTTCTTC. The encoded protein is CASSLSERAIHNEQFF.

The chain joins TRBV3-1 (or the pseudogene TRBV3-2) to TRBJ2-7; TRBD2 is a possible D gene (5 bases). The CDR3 extends over 15 amino acids. Germline loops: CDR1 LGHDT, CDR2 YNNKEL (reference sequence). Between the trimmed V and J ends, which lost 0 bases and 7 bases, there was a span of 16 bases. DNA of the CDR3: TGTGCCAGCAGCCAAGACCCAACTAGTCTGCGTGAGCAGTACTTC. As protein: CASSQDPTSLREQYF.

This clone turned up a few times. The chain carries TRBV9 and TRBJ1-2, with a tentative D call TRBD1 (6 bases). V lost 3 bases and J 5 bases, leaving 26 bases between the germline ends. Germline loops: CDR1 SGDLS, CDR2 YYNGEE. CDR3 length: 18 amino acids. DNA of the CDR3: TGTGCCAGCAGCGCCCCCACCGATCCCCCGGGGCAGGGGTATGGCTACACCTTC. Translating it yields CASSAPTDPPGQGYGYTF. The variable domain in full, with the rest retrieved from reference TRBV9 and TRBJ1-2, is DSGVTQTPKHLITATGQRVTLRCSPRSGDLSVYWYQQSLDQGLQFLIQYYNGEERAKGNILERFSAQQFPDLHSELNLSSLELGDSALYFCASSAPTDPPGQGYGYTFGSGTRLTVV.

V gene TRBV7-2 combines with J gene TRBJ2-6, with D possibly being TRBD2 (6 bases). Trimming took off 2 bases at V and 3 bases at J, with 11 bases between the two ends. CDR3 length: 16 residues. In germline, CDR1 is SGHTA, CDR2 FQGNSA. CDR3 in DNA: TGTGCCAGCAGCTTAATCGGAGGGTTTGGGGCCAACGTCCTGACTTTC. It is translated as CASSLIGGFGANVLTF.

The chain recombines TRBV5-1 with TRBJ2-1; D is perhaps TRBD2 (6 bases). In germline, CDR1 is SGHRS, CDR2 YFSETQ. The V end lost 5 bases, the J end lost 10 bases, and 19 bases lay between the germline ends. The CDR3 is 14 amino acids. This CDR3 reads CASRGTGSWDEQFF. In nucleotides, the CDR3 is TGCGCCAGCAGGGGGACTGGATCCTGGGACGAGCAGTTCTTC.

This clone was observed once. The chain joins TRBV11-3 to TRBJ2-3; TRBD2 matches 12 bases. CDR3 length: 16 residues. Trimming removed 4 bases from V and 3 bases from J; junction bases left unmatched: 5. Germline V CDR1 and CDR2: SGHNT, YENEEA. In nucleotides, the CDR3 is TGTGCCAGCAGCTCGACTAGCGGGAGTGGAACAGATACGCAGTATTTT. Protein: CASSSTSGSGTDTQYF.

This chain joins TRBV27 and TRBJ2-7; D is undetermined. Germline V gives CDR1 MNHEY, CDR2 SMNVEV (reference sequence). This CDR3 spans 12 amino acids. V was shortened by 10 bases and J by 0 bases, with 10 bases between the two germline ends. CDR3 nucleotides: TGTGCCACCTTTTCGAGCTCCTACGAGCAGTACTTC. It yields the protein CATFSSSYEQYF.

This chain connects TRBV19 to TRBJ1-1, with TRBD1 matching over 8 bases. The junction had 7 bases not matched to a gene; V was cut back by 6 bases and J by 7 bases. The V gene's germline CDR1 is LNHDA and CDR2 SQIVND (reference sequence). The CDR3 has 13 amino acids. CDR3 DNA: TGTGCCAGTAGCGCACAGGGGGACGGTGAAGCTTTCTTT. Residues: CASSAQGDGEAFF.

V gene TRBV10-3 combines with J gene TRBJ2-1, with 12 positions matching TRBD2. J gave up 4 bases and V 0 bases, and 4 bases lay outside the gene matches. Germline V lookup: CDR1 ENHRY, CDR2 SYGVKD. The CDR3 runs to 17 residues. The CDR3 region is CAISESKGLAGYNEQFF. CDR3 DNA: TGTGCCATCAGTGAGTCGAAAGGACTAGCGGGGTACAATGAGCAGTTCTTC.

This clone was counted between two and nine times. The gene calls are TRBV29-1 and TRBJ2-5, with D tentatively TRBD1 (6 bases). V was cut by 4 bases and J by 0 bases, with 12 bases left in between. The CDR3 consists of 14 residues. From germline, CDR1 is SQVTM and CDR2 ANQGSEA. CDR3 protein: CSVVSQGNQETQYF. The CDR3 DNA follows: TGCAGCGTTGTAAGCCAGGGGAACCAAGAGACCCAGTACTTC.

The count of this clone is one. The chain uses TRBV6-2 or TRBV6-3 and TRBJ2-1; 13 bases agree with TRBD2. CDR3 size: 15 residues. J was trimmed by 8 bases and V by 6 bases; bases with no gene match: 7. The germline CDR1 and CDR2 sequences are MNHEY and SVGEGT. CDR3 region: CASSPRTSGGYEQFF. The CDR3 DNA sequence: TGTGCCAGCAGCCCTCGGACTAGCGGGGGCTATGAGCAGTTCTTC.

The rearrangement links TRBV2 to TRBJ2-1, with a possible D match to TRBD2 (6 bases). Germline CDR1 reads SNHLY; CDR2 reads FYNNEI. The CDR3 spans 15 residues. V lost 5 bases and J 2 bases, leaving 13 bases between the germline ends. CDR3 DNA: TGTGCCAGCAGTTTAAGAGCGGGCGCCTACAATGAGCAGTTCTTC. The encoded protein is CASSLRAGAYNEQFF.

This clone was counted once. The chain has TRBV30 and TRBJ2-5, with TRBD2 matching over 10 bases. CDR1 is GTSNPN and CDR2 is SVGIG in the germline V gene (reference sequence). CDR3 size: 13 residues. The V and J ends lost 5 bases and 9 bases, in that order; junction bases with no gene match: 9. CDR3 DNA sequence: TGTGCCTGGGGAGCGGGAGGGGAATCGGCCCAGTACTTC. Its protein is CAWGAGGESAQYF.

This chain joins TRBV29-1 and TRBJ2-2; the D gene is possibly TRBD1 (5 bases). V lost 6 bases and J 5 bases, leaving 10 bases between the germline ends. CDR3 size: 12 residues. Germline-derived CDR1 and CDR2 are SQVTM and ANQGSEA. The CDR3 bases are TGCAGCGTAGGACATCCGACCGGGGAGCTGTTTTTT. Translated, it gives CSVGHPTGELFF.

The chain employs TRBV4-2 and TRBJ2-5; the match to TRBD2 covers 10 bases. CDR1 is LGHNA, CDR2 YNFKEQ, per germline. The V and J ends lost 5 bases and 2 bases, in that order; junction bases with no gene match: 8. The CDR3 has 16 residues. The CDR3 bases are TGTGCCAGCAGCGAGGCGTGGACTAGCGGACAAGAGACCCAGTACTTC. Protein product: CASSEAWTSGQETQYF.